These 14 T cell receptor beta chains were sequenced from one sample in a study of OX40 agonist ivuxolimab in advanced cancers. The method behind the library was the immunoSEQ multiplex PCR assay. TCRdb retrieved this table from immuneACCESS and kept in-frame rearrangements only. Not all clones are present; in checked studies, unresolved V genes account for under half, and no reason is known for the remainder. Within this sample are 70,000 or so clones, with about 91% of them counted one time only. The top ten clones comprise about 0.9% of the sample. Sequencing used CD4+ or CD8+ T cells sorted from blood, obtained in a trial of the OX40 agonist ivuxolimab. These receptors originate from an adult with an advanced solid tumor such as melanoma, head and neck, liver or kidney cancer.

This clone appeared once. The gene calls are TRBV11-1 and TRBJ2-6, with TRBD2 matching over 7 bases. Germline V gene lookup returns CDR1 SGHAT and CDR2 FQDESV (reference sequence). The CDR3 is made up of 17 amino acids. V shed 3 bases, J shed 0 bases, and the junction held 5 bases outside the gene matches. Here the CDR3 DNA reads TGTGCCAGCAGCTTTATGGGGAGGGCCTCTGGGGCCAACGTCCTGACTTTC. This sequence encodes CASSFMGRASGANVLTF. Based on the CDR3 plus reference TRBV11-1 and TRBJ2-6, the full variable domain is EAEVAQSPRYKITEKSQAVAFWCDPISGHATLYWYRQILGQGPELLVQFQDESVVDDSQLPKDRFSAERLKGVDSTLKIQPAELGDSAMYLCASSFMGRASGANVLTFGAGSRLTVL.

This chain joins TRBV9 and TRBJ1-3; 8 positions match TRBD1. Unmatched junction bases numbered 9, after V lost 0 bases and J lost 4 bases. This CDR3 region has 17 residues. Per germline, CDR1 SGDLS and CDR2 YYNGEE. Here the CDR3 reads CASSVGQNRGTGNTIYF. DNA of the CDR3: TGTGCCAGCAGCGTAGGGCAGAACAGGGGGACGGGAAACACCATATATTTT.

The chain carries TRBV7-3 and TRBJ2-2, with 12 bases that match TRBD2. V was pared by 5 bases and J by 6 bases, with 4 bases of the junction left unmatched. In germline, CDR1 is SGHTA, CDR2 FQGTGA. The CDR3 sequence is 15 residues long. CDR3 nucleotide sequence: TGTGCCAGCAGCGCGACTAGCGGGAGCGCCGGGGAGCTGTTTTTT. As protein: CASSATSGSAGELFF.

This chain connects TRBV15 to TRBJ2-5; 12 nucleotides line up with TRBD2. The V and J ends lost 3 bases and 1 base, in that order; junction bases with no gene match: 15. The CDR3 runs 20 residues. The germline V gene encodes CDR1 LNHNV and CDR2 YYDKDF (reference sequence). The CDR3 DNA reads TGTGCCACCAGCAGGGGGGGCGGGACTAGCGGGCCCTTGAGCCAAGAGACCCAGTACTTC. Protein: CATSRGGGTSGPLSQETQYF.

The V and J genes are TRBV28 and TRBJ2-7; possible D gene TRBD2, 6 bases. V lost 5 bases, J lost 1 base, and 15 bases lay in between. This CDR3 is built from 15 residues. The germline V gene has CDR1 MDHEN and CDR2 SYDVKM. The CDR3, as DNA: TGTGCCAGCAGTCCGGGGGACCACGTGTCCTACGAGCAGTACTTC. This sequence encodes CASSPGDHVSYEQYF.

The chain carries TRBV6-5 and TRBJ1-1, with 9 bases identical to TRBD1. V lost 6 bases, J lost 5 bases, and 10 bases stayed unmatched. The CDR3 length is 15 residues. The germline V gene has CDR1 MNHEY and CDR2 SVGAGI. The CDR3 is CASSSRGQGGTEAFF. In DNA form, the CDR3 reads TGTGCCAGCAGCTCAAGGGGACAGGGTGGAACTGAAGCTTTCTTT.

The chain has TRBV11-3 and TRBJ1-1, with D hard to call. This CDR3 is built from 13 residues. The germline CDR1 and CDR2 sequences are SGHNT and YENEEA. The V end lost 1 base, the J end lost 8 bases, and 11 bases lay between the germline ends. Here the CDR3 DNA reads TGTGCCAGCAGCTTAGTTTTTGGCGGCGAAGCTTTCTTT. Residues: CASSLVFGGEAFF.

CDR3 in DNA: TGCGCCAGCAGCCCGGCTAAGTACAATGAGCAGTTCTTC. Protein product: CASSPAKYNEQFF. The chain recombines TRBV5-1 with TRBJ2-1; D is undetermined. V lost 4 bases, J lost 4 bases, and 9 bases lay in between. CDR3 size: 13 residues. Germline V gene lookup returns CDR1 SGHRS and CDR2 YFSETQ.

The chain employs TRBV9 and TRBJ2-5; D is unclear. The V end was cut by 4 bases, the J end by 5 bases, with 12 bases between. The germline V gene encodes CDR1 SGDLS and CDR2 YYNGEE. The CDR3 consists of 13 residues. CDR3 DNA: TGTGCCAGCAGCATATCTGGACCGGAGACCCAGTACTTC. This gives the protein CASSISGPETQYF.

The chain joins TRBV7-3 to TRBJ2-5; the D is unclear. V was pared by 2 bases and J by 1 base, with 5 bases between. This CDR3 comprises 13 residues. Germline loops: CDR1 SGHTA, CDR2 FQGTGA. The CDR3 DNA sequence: TGTGCCAGCAGCTTACACGGCCAAGAGACCCAGTACTTC. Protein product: CASSLHGQETQYF. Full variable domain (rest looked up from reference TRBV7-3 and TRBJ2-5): GAGVSQTPSNKVTEKGKYVELRCDPISGHTALYWYRQSLGQGPEFLIYFQGTGAADDSGLPNDRFFAVRPEGSVSTLKIQRTERGDSAVYLCASSLHGQETQYFGPGTRLLVL.

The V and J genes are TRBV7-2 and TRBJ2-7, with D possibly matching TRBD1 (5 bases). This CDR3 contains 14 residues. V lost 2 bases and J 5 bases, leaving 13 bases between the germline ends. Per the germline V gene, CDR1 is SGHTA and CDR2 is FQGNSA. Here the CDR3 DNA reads TGTGCCAGCAGCTTATTAACAGGTGCCCACGAGCAGTACTTC. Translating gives CASSLLTGAHEQYF.

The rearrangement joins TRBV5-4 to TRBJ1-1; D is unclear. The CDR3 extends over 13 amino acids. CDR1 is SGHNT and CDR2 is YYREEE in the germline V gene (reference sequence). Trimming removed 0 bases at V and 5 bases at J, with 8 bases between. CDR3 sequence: CASSLAKGTEAFF. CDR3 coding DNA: TGTGCCAGCAGCTTGGCCAAAGGGACTGAAGCTTTCTTT.

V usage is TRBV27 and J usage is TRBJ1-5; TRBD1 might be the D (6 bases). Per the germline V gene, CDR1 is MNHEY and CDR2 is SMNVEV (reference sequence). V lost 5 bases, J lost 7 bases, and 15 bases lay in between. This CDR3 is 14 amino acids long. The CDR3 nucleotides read TGTGCCAGCAGTGACAATGCAGGGGCCCAGCCCCAGCATTTT. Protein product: CASSDNAGAQPQHF.

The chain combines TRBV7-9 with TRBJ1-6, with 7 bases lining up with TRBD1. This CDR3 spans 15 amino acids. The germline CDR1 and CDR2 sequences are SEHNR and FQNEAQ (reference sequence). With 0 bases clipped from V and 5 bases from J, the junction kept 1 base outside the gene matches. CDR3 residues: CASSLAGTDNSPLHF. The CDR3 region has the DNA TGTGCCAGCAGCTTAGCGGGGACAGATAATTCACCCCTCCACTTT. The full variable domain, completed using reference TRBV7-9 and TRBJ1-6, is DTGVSQNPRHKITKRGQNVTFRCDPISEHNRLYWYRQTLGQGPEFLTYFQNEAQLEKSRLLSDRFSAERPKGSFSTLEIQRTEQGDSAMYLCASSLAGTDNSPLHFGNGTRLTVT.